The 27 T cell receptor beta chains listed next were all sequenced from one sample in a study of somatic mutations in cytotoxic T cells in rheumatoid arthritis. The method was immunoSEQ multiplex PCR; TCRdb's version includes in-frame clones alone and lacks a portion of them. The sample has about 11,000 clones; around four fifths are singletons. The sequencing sample was made of CD8+ T cells sorted from blood. All receptors come from a woman aged 55-75 years with rheumatoid arthritis.

The chain recombines TRBV5-6 with TRBJ2-7, with D unresolved. CDR3 length: 14 amino acids. The V gene lost 2 bases and the J gene lost 0 bases, with 9 bases spanning the gap. Germline V gives CDR1 SGHDT, CDR2 YYEEEE. CDR3 protein: CASSLGGSSYEQYF. In DNA, the CDR3 is TGTGCCAGCAGCTTAGGCGGAAGCTCCTACGAGCAGTACTTC.

This rearrangement joins TRBV9 to TRBJ2-1, with a possible D match to TRBD2 (7 bases). From germline, CDR1 is SGDLS and CDR2 YYNGEE. Deletions cut 3 bases from V and 4 bases from J, with 17 bases between. This CDR3 has 16 amino acids. The CDR3 coding sequence is TGTGCCAGCAGCGCCGGGGGAGGGGGGACATACAATGAGCAGTTCTTC. It codes for CASSAGGGGTYNEQFF. The whole variable domain, remainder taken from reference TRBV9 and TRBJ2-1, is DSGVTQTPKHLITATGQRVTLRCSPRSGDLSVYWYQQSLDQGLQFLIQYYNGEERAKGNILERFSAQQFPDLHSELNLSSLELGDSALYFCASSAGGGGTYNEQFFGPGTRLTVL.

This clone was counted a few times. The J gene is TRBJ1-5, the V gene TRBV28; D might be TRBD1 (6 bases). Germline loops: CDR1 MDHEN, CDR2 SYDVKM. The CDR3 has 16 amino acids. Trimming pared 5 bases from V and 2 bases from J, leaving 16 bases between. The CDR3 spells CASSLSTGMGNQPQHF. The DNA for the CDR3 is TGTGCCAGCAGTCTATCCACAGGGATGGGCAATCAGCCCCAGCATTTT. Together with reference TRBV28 and TRBJ1-5, the CDR3 gives the full variable domain: DVKVTQSSRYLVKRTGEKVFLECVQDMDHENMFWYRQDPGLGLRLIYFSYDVKMKEKGDIPEGYSVSREKKERFSLILESASTNQTSMYLCASSLSTGMGNQPQHFGDGTRLSIL.

The chain links TRBV4-3 to TRBJ2-7; D possibly corresponds to TRBD2 (6 bases). Germline CDR1 reads LGHNA; CDR2 reads YSLEER. The V end lost 0 bases, the J end lost 4 bases, and 13 bases lay between the germline ends. There are 15 residues in the CDR3. The CDR3 DNA reads TGCGCCAGCAGCCAAGAGACGGGACTGCTTTACGAGCAGTACTTC. Its translation is CASSQETGLLYEQYF.

The V gene is TRBV18, the J gene TRBJ2-5; 11 bases are shared with TRBD1. The tail of the sequence fits TRBJ2-7 better, so the J call may be wrong. The CDR3 is made up of 15 amino acids. Germline assignment: CDR1 KGHSH and CDR2 LQKENI. The CDR3: CASSLGTGGLREQYF. Here the CDR3 DNA reads TGTGCCAGCTCACTAGGGACAGGGGGACTACGCGAGCAGTACTTC.

The genes are TRBV27 and TRBJ2-3, with 11 bases that match TRBD2. Germline V gene sequence: CDR1 MNHEY, CDR2 SMNVEV (reference sequence). The junction had 11 bases not matched to a gene; V was cut back by 10 bases and J by 5 bases. The CDR3 extends over 15 amino acids. CDR3: CATRPLSGRVDTQYF. CDR3 in DNA: TGTGCCACCCGACCCCTTAGCGGGAGGGTAGATACGCAGTATTTT.

The chain carries TRBV9 and TRBJ1-2, with 7 nucleotides matching TRBD1. Germline V gene sequence: CDR1 SGDLS, CDR2 YYNGEE. The trim removed 0 bases at V and 3 bases at J, leaving 5 bases unmatched. The CDR3 loop spans 15 amino acids. The CDR3 nucleotides are TGTGCCAGCAGCGTAGGGGGGACAGCGGACTATGGCTACACCTTC. Its protein is CASSVGGTADYGYTF. Full variable domain (outside the CDR3, taken from reference TRBV9 and TRBJ1-2): DSGVTQTPKHLITATGQRVTLRCSPRSGDLSVYWYQQSLDQGLQFLIQYYNGEERAKGNILERFSAQQFPDLHSELNLSSLELGDSALYFCASSVGGTADYGYTFGSGTRLTVV.

This clone is a singleton in its sample. This chain links TRBV5-6 with TRBJ2-7; D possibly corresponds to TRBD2 (6 bases). The CDR3 is 14 residues long. Germline V gene lookup returns CDR1 SGHDT and CDR2 YYEEEE. Trimming stripped 4 bases from V and 3 bases from J, with 14 bases between. The CDR3 nucleotides are TGTGCCAGCAGCCAGGGACTCTACTACTACGAGCAGTACTTC. As protein: CASSQGLYYYEQYF.

This clone is a singleton in its sample. The chain carries TRBV18 and TRBJ2-1; maybe TRBD2 (5 bases). In germline, CDR1 is KGHSH, CDR2 LQKENI. The CDR3 loop spans 15 amino acids. Deletions cut 3 bases from V and 3 bases from J, with 12 bases between. CDR3 loop: CASSPETNLYNEQFF. In DNA, the CDR3 is TGTGCCAGCTCACCTGAGACTAACCTCTACAATGAGCAGTTCTTC.

This rearrangement joins TRBV15 to TRBJ1-1, with D uncertain. Trimming cost V 5 bases and J 1 base, with 8 bases left between them. From germline, CDR1 is LNHNV and CDR2 YYDKDF (reference sequence). This CDR3 has 13 residues. CDR3 in amino acids: CATSPRGNTEAFF. Here the CDR3 DNA reads TGTGCCACCAGCCCCCGGGGGAACACTGAAGCTTTCTTT.

The chain combines TRBV11-2 with TRBJ2-3, with D maybe TRBD2 (5 bases). The CDR3 is made up of 16 amino acids. V lost 0 bases, J lost 2 bases, and 12 bases lay in between. Germline V CDR1 and CDR2: SGHAT, FQNNGV. The CDR3 reads CASSLDDQRTTDTQYF. For the CDR3, the DNA is TGTGCCAGCAGCTTAGATGACCAGCGGACCACAGATACGCAGTATTTT.

This clone was detected once. V is TRBV19 and J is TRBJ2-7, with D hard to call. This CDR3 has 11 amino acids. Germline values: CDR1 LNHDA, CDR2 SQIVND (reference sequence). Trimming took off 1 base at V and 5 bases at J, with 3 bases between the two ends. CDR3 protein: CASSIGNEQYF. The CDR3 DNA reads TGTGCCAGTAGTATAGGTAACGAGCAGTACTTC.

The chain is built from TRBV30 and TRBJ2-2; weak D call: TRBD2 (6 bases). The CDR3 totals 15 residues. CDR1 GTSNPN and CDR2 SVGIG come from the germline V gene (reference sequence). V lost 6 bases and J lost 4, with 18 bases in between. The CDR3 DNA is TGTGCCTGCAAGAGTCGGGAGTGGAGCACCGGGGAGCTGTTTTTT. Residues: CACKSREWSTGELFF.

The chain couples TRBV6-1 to TRBJ1-5; 8 bases match TRBD1. The V gene's germline CDR1 is MNHNS and CDR2 SASEGT. The CDR3 covers 14 residues. V shed 3 bases and J 4 bases; nucleotides not matched to a gene: 2. This CDR3 is CASSDQGANQPQHF. CDR3 nucleotide sequence: TGTGCCAGCAGTGACCAGGGGGCTAATCAGCCCCAGCATTTT.

This chain links TRBV21-1 with TRBJ2-7; TRBD1, the D gene given by the table, was not confirmed from the DNA. TRBV21-1 is an annotated pseudogene. The CDR3 consists of 17 residues. The CDR3 coding sequence is TGTGCCAGCAGCCTAGGGCCCGACAGGGCAGTCTCCTACGAGCAGTACTTC. Encoded protein: CASSLGPDRAVSYEQYF.

The chain employs TRBV30 and TRBJ2-1; 8 nucleotides agree with TRBD1. The CDR3 is made up of 18 amino acids. The junction had 19 bases not matched to a gene; V was cut back by 5 bases and J by 4 bases. CDR1 GTSNPN and CDR2 SVGIG come from the germline V gene (reference sequence). CDR3 nucleotides: TGTGCCTGGGGGGACAGGCCGGACCTAACAGGAGTTTACAATGAGCAGTTCTTC. Translating gives CAWGDRPDLTGVYNEQFF.

The CDR3 bases are TGTGCCAGCAGCTTGACCGGGCTAGCTCAGAAAGAGACCCAGTACTTC. Translation gives CASSLTGLAQKETQYF. The V call is TRBV7-8, the J call TRBJ2-5; maybe TRBD2 (5 bases). The V gene lost 3 bases and the J gene lost 3 bases, with 17 bases spanning the gap. In germline, CDR1 is SGHVS, CDR2 FQNEAQ. There are 16 residues in the CDR3.

A few counts support this clone. This sequence joins TRBV4-1 and TRBJ2-7; 7 positions match TRBD1. V was pared by 0 bases and J by 3 bases, with 5 bases of the junction left unmatched. There are 15 residues in the CDR3. CDR1 is MGHRA and CDR2 is YSYEKL in the germline V gene. The DNA of the CDR3 is TGCGCCAGCAGCCAAGACCAGGGGGTGAGCTACGAGCAGTACTTC. Its protein product is CASSQDQGVSYEQYF.

A single count supports this clone. The V call is TRBV27, the J call TRBJ2-1; TRBD2 matches 9 bases. Per germline, CDR1 MNHEY and CDR2 SMNVEV (reference sequence). V shed 4 bases, J shed 8 bases, and the junction held 6 bases outside the gene matches. The CDR3 runs to 14 residues. The CDR3 loop is CASSSPSGKYEQFF. DNA of the CDR3: TGTGCCAGCAGTTCTCCTAGCGGGAAATATGAGCAGTTCTTC.

This chain links TRBV30 with TRBJ2-1; perhaps TRBD2 as D (5 bases). The germline V gene encodes CDR1 GTSNPN and CDR2 SVGIG (reference sequence). The V end was cut by 5 bases, the J end by 0 bases, with 8 bases between. This CDR3 has 13 amino acids. In DNA, the CDR3 is TGTGCCTGGTCGGGGAACTCCTACAATGAGCAGTTCTTC. It codes for CAWSGNSYNEQFF.

The rearrangement links TRBV7-9 to TRBJ2-1; D unresolved. Between the trimmed V and J ends, which lost 4 bases and 5 bases, there was a span of 6 bases. Germline-derived CDR1 and CDR2 are SEHNR and FQNEAQ (reference sequence). This CDR3 is 12 amino acids long. CDR3 residues: CASSSTHNEQFF. The CDR3 bases are TGTGCCAGCAGCTCGACTCACAATGAGCAGTTCTTC.

This chain links TRBV29-1 with TRBJ2-1; D is unclear. From germline, CDR1 is SQVTM and CDR2 ANQGSEA. The CDR3 loop spans 15 amino acids. V dropped 4 bases and J dropped 1 base, with 14 bases sitting between them. CDR3 in DNA: TGCAGCGTTGTGTTAGAAGATCGATCCTACAATGAGCAGTTCTTC. Protein sequence: CSVVLEDRSYNEQFF.

This clone appeared a few times. The chain has TRBV29-1 and TRBJ1-2; D unclear. Trimming left V 0 bases short and J 3 bases short, with 14 bases between. This CDR3 spans 15 amino acids. Per germline, CDR1 SQVTM and CDR2 ANQGSEA. The CDR3 here is CSVEDLRRSYYGYTF. Here the CDR3 DNA reads TGCAGCGTTGAAGATCTCCGGAGGTCCTACTATGGCTACACCTTC.

This clone was recorded only once. The CDR3 bases are TGTGCCAGCAGCCCGGGACAGGGAGAAACCGGGGAGCTGTTTTTT. Encoded protein: CASSPGQGETGELFF. This chain uses TRBV5-5 with TRBJ2-2, with 9 bases aligning to TRBD1. The CDR3 is 15 residues long. V lost 4 bases and J lost 5; bases outside the gene matches: 6. The germline V gene has CDR1 SGHKS and CDR2 YYEKEE (reference sequence).

V is TRBV2 and J is TRBJ2-7; D gene ambiguous. From germline, CDR1 is SNHLY and CDR2 FYNNEI. Trimming stripped 6 bases from V and 0 bases from J, with 12 bases between. This CDR3 contains 14 residues. The CDR3 reads CASRGPPRSYEQYF. CDR3 DNA sequence: TGTGCCAGCAGGGGCCCTCCCCGCTCCTACGAGCAGTACTTC.

The chain has TRBV4-3 and TRBJ2-6; D remains unclear. This CDR3 spans 18 amino acids. V was shortened by 5 bases and J by 5 bases, with 22 bases between the two germline ends. Germline loops: CDR1 LGHNA, CDR2 YSLEER. CDR3 in amino acids: CASSAQLTSQSRANVLTF. CDR3 nucleotide sequence: TGCGCCAGCAGCGCACAATTAACGTCACAAAGTCGGGCCAACGTCCTGACTTTC.

The chain carries TRBV7-6 and TRBJ2-5; TRBD1 agrees at 7 bases. In germline, CDR1 is SGHVS, CDR2 FNYEAQ. V shed 3 bases, J shed 1 base, and the junction held 2 bases outside the gene matches. This CDR3 comprises 14 residues. CDR3: CASSFRDSQETQYF. Here the CDR3 DNA reads TGTGCCAGCAGCTTTAGGGACAGCCAAGAGACCCAGTACTTC.